This T cell receptor (beta chain) was sequenced in a study of cytomegalovirus exposure and HLA in healthy donors. Regarding the study as a whole: Later, TCR association rates were found to vary by HLA locus, highest for DRB1 and lowest for HLA-C. At a 0.05 false discovery rate, a later analysis found 18,000 or so TCR beta sequences to be associated with HLA alleles.

As regards this clone: Its target is not known.

13 Jbeta primers and 60 Vbeta primers were used for the PCR. Some clones are missing from TCRdb's copy, which holds only in-frame ones; the method was immunoSEQ multiplex PCR. The repertoire holds about 130,000 clones, with 79% as singletons. The CDR3 loop spans 17 amino acids. J was trimmed by 6 bases and V by 4 bases; bases with no gene match: 16. Germline values: CDR1 SGHNT, CDR2 YYREEE (reference sequence). The chain has TRBV5-4 and TRBJ2-5; TRBD2 matches at 9 bases. The material sequenced was PBMCs. This sequence was found in a middle-aged man in good health and CMV-seropositive. This CDR3 is CASSPPSGIGSGKTQYF. The DNA for the CDR3 is TGTGCCAGCAGCCCCCCTAGCGGGATTGGGTCAGGGAAGACCCAGTACTTC.